This TCR beta chain was found in a study of cytomegalovirus exposure and HLA in healthy donors. It was with 60 Vbeta and 13 Jbeta primers that the PCR ran. Data came from immunoSEQ multiplex PCR; TCRdb stores just in-frame clones and leaves some out. The sample consists of about 140,000 clones, approximately 80% of them appearing once. Looked up from germline, CDR1 is SQVTM and CDR2 is ANQGSEA. This CDR3 has 13 amino acids. Trimming removed 4 bases at V and 3 bases at J, with 9 bases between. The TCR comes from a young man in good health and CMV-seropositive. The chain uses TRBV29-1 and TRBJ1-4; no definite D call. The specimen sequenced was PBMCs. The CDR3 reads CSVVYSPNEKLFF. The CDR3 bases are TGCAGCGTTGTGTACAGCCCTAATGAAAAACTGTTTTTT.